These 29 T cell receptor beta chains originate from one sample sequenced in a study of shared clonotypes between healthy human individuals. Repertoires were generated with immunoSEQ multiplex PCR, while TCRdb's copy carries only in-frame clones and drops some. The sample contains fewer than 550,000 clones, 75% to 80% of which appear only once. Material for sequencing was PBMCs. These receptors came from a woman between 40 and 55 years old in good health. Some clones in this sample may be carry-over from other donors' samples.

This clone was picked up a small number of times. This chain uses TRBV28 with TRBJ2-1; 11 bases line up with TRBD1. V lost 6 bases and J lost 9; bases outside the gene matches: 7. This CDR3 comprises 14 residues. Germline values: CDR1 MDHEN, CDR2 SYDVKM. The CDR3 DNA reads TGTGCCAGCAGCCCCTGGACAGGGGGCGGTGAGCAGTTCTTC. Translating gives CASSPWTGGGEQFF.

The chain combines TRBV9 with TRBJ2-7; D remains ambiguous. This CDR3 contains 14 residues. In germline, CDR1 is SGDLS, CDR2 YYNGEE. V was shortened by 0 bases and J by 4 bases, with 11 bases between the two germline ends. CDR3: CASSVVPDEYEQYF. The CDR3 region has the DNA TGTGCCAGCAGCGTAGTCCCGGACGAATACGAGCAGTACTTC.

The genes are TRBV7-2 and TRBJ2-3; TRBD2 agrees at 9 bases. V was clipped by 1 base and J by 2 bases; unmatched bases: 4. The CDR3 runs 16 residues. CDR1 and CDR2 from the germline V gene are SGHTA and FQGNSA. CDR3 protein: CASSLGGGRATDTQYF. CDR3 sequence (DNA): TGTGCCAGCAGCTTAGGAGGCGGGAGGGCCACAGATACGCAGTATTTT.

This chain connects TRBV4-3 to TRBJ1-1; tentatively, D is TRBD1 (5 bases). The germline CDR1 and CDR2 sequences are LGHNA and YSLEER. The CDR3 has 17 residues. V was cut by 0 bases and J by 4 bases, with 18 bases left in between. The CDR3 protein is CASSQDWGDVGVTEAFF. DNA of the CDR3: TGCGCCAGCAGCCAAGATTGGGGAGATGTAGGGGTCACTGAAGCTTTCTTT.

This clone was seen just once. V and J are TRBV6-5 and TRBJ2-7; 11 positions agree with TRBD1. Trimming removed 4 bases from V and 4 bases from J; junction bases left unmatched: 6. Germline CDR1 and CDR2: MNHEY and SVGAGI. This CDR3 spans 15 amino acids. The DNA for the CDR3 is TGTGCCAGCAGTTTAGGACAGGGGGCGCGGTACGAGCAGTACTTC. Translated, it gives CASSLGQGARYEQYF.

The chain joins TRBV10-2 to TRBJ2-2; D remains unclear. The CDR3 loop spans 19 amino acids. Germline CDR1 is WSHSY and CDR2 is SAAADI. Trimming pared 0 bases from V and 0 bases from J, leaving 17 bases between. CDR3 nucleotide sequence: TGCGCCAGCAGTGAGTCACGTGATAACCTACCCTCGAACACCGGGGAGCTGTTTTTT. It is translated as CASSESRDNLPSNTGELFF.

V and J are TRBV20-1 and TRBJ2-1; D is ambiguous. V dropped 3 bases and J dropped 10 bases, with 7 bases sitting between them. The CDR3 has 10 residues. The germline gives CDR1 DFQATT, CDR2 SNEGSKA (reference sequence). The CDR3 sequence: CSASVLEQFF. The CDR3 DNA reads as TGCAGTGCTAGTGTTCTGGAGCAGTTCTTC.

The rearrangement uses TRBV7-2 and TRBJ1-5; no clear D gene. Trimming stripped 0 bases from V and 3 bases from J, with 9 bases between. This CDR3 is 15 amino acids long. CDR1 and CDR2 (germline): SGHTA, FQGNSA. In DNA form, the CDR3 reads TGTGCCAGCAGCTTAGCGTTTGGTAACAATCAGCCCCAGCATTTT. Protein product: CASSLAFGNNQPQHF.

Only one count was recorded for this clone. The V gene is TRBV14, the J gene TRBJ1-3; the D is unclear. CDR3 length: 17 residues. Germline values: CDR1 SGHDN, CDR2 FVKESK. V was shortened by 2 bases and J by 1 base, with 15 bases between the two germline ends. The CDR3: CASSQRGSSGSGNTIYF. CDR3 nucleotide sequence: TGTGCCAGCAGCCAACGCGGGAGTTCCGGGTCTGGAAACACCATATATTTT.

This clone was counted a few times. J is TRBJ2-7 and V is TRBV11-3, with 7 bases lining up with TRBD1. CDR3 length equals 18 residues. V shed 5 bases, J shed 2 bases, and the junction held 18 bases outside the gene matches. Germline V gene data show CDR1 as SGHNT and CDR2 as YENEEA. The CDR3 reads CASSVNGGQRAVPYEQYF. The CDR3 DNA reads as TGTGCCAGCAGCGTAAATGGGGGACAGAGGGCGGTACCCTACGAGCAGTACTTC.

There are a few counts of this clone. This chain joins TRBV28 and TRBJ2-5; 8 bases align to TRBD2. The V gene end was trimmed by 5 bases and the J gene end by 1 base; junction bases not matched to a gene: 9. The CDR3 is 16 amino acids. Germline V CDR1 and CDR2: MDHEN, SYDVKM. The CDR3 here is CASSRRTSPPQETQYF. The CDR3 region has the DNA TGTGCCAGCAGTCGGAGGACTAGCCCCCCCCAAGAGACCCAGTACTTC.

This clone was detected a few times. V usage is TRBV6-6 and J usage is TRBJ1-3; D possibly uses TRBD1 or TRBD2 (5 bases each). The better agreement between TRBJ2-2 and the DNA end casts doubt on the J call. The CDR3 loop spans 14 amino acids. CDR1 is MNHNY and CDR2 is SVGAGI in the germline V gene (reference sequence). The CDR3 DNA reads as TGTGCCAGCAGGTCAGGGACGGACACCGGGGAGCTGTTTTTT. Protein sequence: CASRSGTDTGELFF.

The chain links TRBV11-2 to TRBJ2-5; TRBD1 might be the D (5 bases). Germline V gives CDR1 SGHAT, CDR2 FQNNGV. V was trimmed by 1 base and J by 13 bases, leaving 19 bases between them. The CDR3 runs 14 residues. The CDR3 DNA reads as TGTGCCAGCAGCTTAGGGACATTGCCACCCCGGCTGTACTTC. Translating it yields CASSLGTLPPRLYF.

This clone was picked up many times. J is TRBJ1-1 and V is TRBV7-2, with D tentatively TRBD1 (6 bases). CDR3 size: 15 residues. Per germline, CDR1 SGHTA and CDR2 FQGNSA. Trimming removed 0 bases from V and 5 bases from J, with 13 bases in between. The CDR3 is CASSLASRGWTEAFF. The CDR3, as DNA: TGTGCCAGCAGCTTAGCTTCCAGGGGTTGGACTGAAGCTTTCTTT.

This chain connects TRBV18 to TRBJ2-3, with D uncertain. CDR3 size: 13 residues. The V gene lost 3 bases and the J gene lost 6 bases, with 10 bases spanning the gap. Germline values: CDR1 KGHSH, CDR2 LQKENI. The CDR3, as DNA: TGTGCCAGCTCACCCCCTGTTGCGGATACGCAGTATTTT. Its translation: CASSPPVADTQYF.

V and J are TRBV5-1 and TRBJ2-7; TRBD1 aligns across 8 bases. Germline CDR1 and CDR2: SGHRS and YFSETQ. The CDR3 is 15 residues long. Unmatched junction bases numbered 8, after V lost 4 bases and J lost 2 bases. The CDR3 DNA follows: TGCGCCAGCAGCGAGGGCAGGGGGCGCGCCTACGAGCAGTACTTC. Translating it yields CASSEGRGRAYEQYF. Looking up the rest from reference TRBV5-1 and TRBJ2-7 gives the full variable domain: KAGVTQTPRYLIKTRGQQVTLSCSPISGHRSVSWYQQTPGQGLQFLFEYFSETQRNKGNFPGRFSGRQFSNSRSEMNVSTLELGDSALYLCASSEGRGRAYEQYFGPGTRLTVT.

The genes are TRBV27 and TRBJ2-5; no clear D gene. The CDR3 is 15 amino acids. Trimming pared 2 bases from V and 3 bases from J, leaving 13 bases between. CDR1 and CDR2 from the germline V gene are MNHEY and SMNVEV (reference sequence). The CDR3 sequence: CASSLVVTTKETQYF. The CDR3 DNA follows: TGTGCCAGCAGTTTAGTGGTAACTACCAAAGAGACCCAGTACTTC.

In the case of this clone: Mismatch with germline at one junction end may stem from a read error. The rearrangement links TRBV29-1 to TRBJ2-5; D unresolved. Per germline, CDR1 SQVTM and CDR2 ANQGSEA. CDR3 length: 8 residues. The CDR3 here is CSVAGPNF. CDR3 coding DNA: TGCAGCGTTGCCGGGCCGAACTTC.

This chain uses TRBV7-9 with TRBJ2-5; the D is unclear. Per the germline V gene, CDR1 is SEHNR and CDR2 is FQNEAQ (reference sequence). V was shortened by 7 bases and J by 3 bases, with 15 bases between the two germline ends. The CDR3 runs to 14 residues. CDR3 residues: CASNQFFGEETQYF. The CDR3 coding sequence is TGTGCCAGCAACCAGTTTTTCGGCGAAGAGACCCAGTACTTC.

The rearrangement links TRBV5-1 to TRBJ2-1; D gene unclear. The CDR3 is 13 amino acids. Trimming removed 3 bases at V and 6 bases at J, with 10 bases between. Per the germline V gene, CDR1 is SGHRS and CDR2 is YFSETQ. This CDR3 is CASSSLNSNEQFF. As DNA, the CDR3 is TGCGCCAGCAGCTCTCTGAACAGCAATGAGCAGTTCTTC.

The chain uses TRBV19 and TRBJ1-2; D ambiguous. V was shortened by 5 bases and J by 4 bases, with 8 bases between the two germline ends. Germline lookup yields CDR1 LNHDA and CDR2 SQIVND (reference sequence). The CDR3 sequence is 12 residues long. CDR3 sequence: CASSLPAYGYTF. The CDR3 DNA is TGTGCCAGTAGTCTGCCAGCCTATGGCTACACCTTC.

The chain employs TRBV5-4 and TRBJ2-3; TRBD2 matches 12 bases. The CDR3 consists of 16 residues. Per the germline V gene, CDR1 is SGHNT and CDR2 is YYREEE (reference sequence). J was trimmed by 5 bases and V by 4 bases; bases with no gene match: 8. Written as DNA, the CDR3 is TGTGCCAGCAGCCCGAGACTAGCGGGAGTGGGAGATACGCAGTATTTT. Translating it yields CASSPRLAGVGDTQYF.

The chain uses TRBV7-3 and TRBJ2-5; a weak D match, TRBD1 (6 bases). Germline V gives CDR1 SGHTA, CDR2 FQGTGA. Trimming removed 1 base at V and 5 bases at J, with 11 bases between. CDR3 length: 14 amino acids. In DNA form, the CDR3 reads TGTGCCAGCAGCTTAAATGGGGGCTGGGAGACCCAGTACTTC. Translation: CASSLNGGWETQYF.

The rearrangement joins TRBV25-1 to TRBJ2-3; TRBD2 aligns across 10 bases. This CDR3 spans 15 amino acids. Germline CDR1 MGHDK, CDR2 SYGVNS. The V segment lost 6 bases and the J segment 1 base; nucleotides outside the gene matches: 4. CDR3 nucleotide sequence: TGTGCCAGCAGCTTAGCGGGAGGCGGCACAGATACGCAGTATTTT. As protein: CASSLAGGGTDTQYF.

The CDR3 DNA follows: TGTGCCAGCACCCTACTAGCGGGAAGGGGCACAGATACGCAGTATTTT. Protein: CASTLLAGRGTDTQYF. The chain combines TRBV28 with TRBJ2-3; TRBD2 matches 10 bases. Germline assignment: CDR1 MDHEN and CDR2 SYDVKM. The CDR3 covers 16 residues. The V segment lost 7 bases and the J segment 1 base; nucleotides outside the gene matches: 8.

Regarding this clone: A much larger clone differs by one base, so this may be a read error. This chain connects TRBV7-3 to TRBJ1-1; no firm D call. The CDR3 sequence is 13 residues long. Germline V gives CDR1 SGHTA, CDR2 FQGTGA. V lost 6 bases and J lost 1, with 9 bases in between. The CDR3 nucleotides read TGTGCCAGCAGTGAACTACCGAACACTGAAGCTTTCTTT. This gives the protein CASSELPNTEAFF.

The chain joins TRBV7-9 to TRBJ2-3, with D possibly being TRBD2 (5 bases). Trimming left V 3 bases short and J 4 bases short, with 23 bases between. The V gene's germline CDR1 is SEHNR and CDR2 FQNEAQ (reference sequence). The CDR3 sequence is 18 residues long. CDR3 loop: CASSLGLAIRLGSDTQYF. DNA for the CDR3: TGTGCCAGCAGCTTGGGTCTAGCTATCAGGCTTGGCTCAGATACGCAGTATTTT.

The chain combines TRBV30 with TRBJ2-2, with D possibly matching TRBD1 (6 bases). Germline V CDR1 and CDR2: GTSNPN, SVGIG (reference sequence). The V end was cut by 2 bases, the J end by 7 bases, with 14 bases between. The CDR3 loop spans 14 amino acids. CDR3 in amino acids: CAWSKRGTGGELFF. In DNA form, the CDR3 reads TGTGCCTGGAGTAAGAGGGGGACGGGCGGGGAGCTGTTTTTT.

The genes are TRBV21-1 and TRBJ1-2; the table's D call, TRBD1, was not checked against the DNA. TRBV21-1 is a pseudogene locus. The CDR3 totals 17 residues. This CDR3 is CASSAKSRGRVAHGYTF. CDR3 DNA sequence: TGTGCCAGCAGCGCCAAGTCGAGAGGCAGGGTGGCTCATGGCTACACCTTC.